Following are 11 T cell receptor beta chains from one sample sequenced in a study of blood T cell repertoires in COVID-19. TCRdb's table, derived via immunoSEQ multiplex PCR, lists solely in-frame clones and lacks some. This table holds around 160,000 clones, roughly 90% found once. Sequenced input: peripheral blood. Source of these receptors: a man aged 55 to 70 with acute or convalescent COVID-19.

This rearrangement joins TRBV5-1 to TRBJ1-3; D gene uncertain. Germline V gene data show CDR1 as SGHRS and CDR2 as YFSETQ. The V and J ends lost 3 bases and 0 bases respectively, with 10 bases between them. This CDR3 is built from 15 residues. The CDR3 here is CASSSESSSGNTIYF. The DNA of the CDR3 is TGCGCCAGCAGCTCCGAGTCGAGCTCTGGAAACACCATATATTTT.

Concerning this clone: One end of the junction fails to match germline, which may point to a read error. V gene TRBV12-3 or TRBV12-4 combines with J gene TRBJ1-4, with TRBD1 matching over 10 bases. The CDR3 spans 11 residues. CDR3 DNA: TGTGCCAGCAGTTTCTTCGACAGGGGGCTTTTT. This gives the protein CASSFFDRGLF.

This rearrangement joins TRBV5-1 to TRBJ2-7; 8 nucleotides align to TRBD1. The germline gives CDR1 SGHRS, CDR2 YFSETQ. Trimming removed 0 bases from V and 0 bases from J; junction bases left unmatched: 11. This CDR3 has 18 amino acids. This CDR3 reads CASSLEKGTGELSYEQYF. CDR3 bases: TGCGCCAGCAGCTTGGAAAAAGGGACAGGTGAACTCTCCTACGAGCAGTACTTC.

A single count supports this clone. The chain joins TRBV6-6 to TRBJ1-5, with D tentatively TRBD1 (5 bases). In germline, CDR1 is MNHNY, CDR2 SVGAGI (reference sequence). The CDR3 is made up of 14 amino acids. The germline V and J ends were trimmed by 10 bases and 3 bases, with 16 bases remaining between them. CDR3 loop: CAISVGVINQPQHF. In nucleotides, the CDR3 is TGTGCCATTTCCGTAGGGGTGATCAATCAGCCCCAGCATTTT.

This rearrangement joins TRBV7-2 to TRBJ2-3; 9 bases map to TRBD1. With 4 bases clipped from V and 7 bases from J, the junction kept 6 bases outside the gene matches. The germline V gene has CDR1 SGHTA and CDR2 FQGNSA. The CDR3 length is 14 residues. CDR3 bases: TGTGCCAGCAGCTGGGGACAGGGTTCTAATACGCAGTATTTT. Its protein product is CASSWGQGSNTQYF. The full variable domain, rest sourced from reference TRBV7-2 and TRBJ2-3, is GAGVSQSPSNKVTEKGKDVELRCDPISGHTALYWYRQSLGQGLEFLIYFQGNSAPDKSGLPSDRFSAERTGGSVSTLTIQRTQQEDSAVYLCASSWGQGSNTQYFGPGTRLTVL.

The rearrangement links TRBV10-3 to TRBJ1-2, with a possible D match to TRBD1 (5 bases). Germline lookup yields CDR1 ENHRY and CDR2 SYGVKD. This CDR3 is 13 amino acids long. Trimming took off 10 bases at V and 4 bases at J, with 16 bases between the two ends. The CDR3 nucleotides read TGTGCCACTCTACAGGCAGGCCTCTATGGCTACACCTTC. It codes for CATLQAGLYGYTF.

This clone was seen a few times. The V and J genes are TRBV6-5 and TRBJ1-2; 10 nucleotides line up with TRBD1. Trimming at V came to 7 bases and at J to 4 bases, leaving 3 bases not matched to a gene. This CDR3 spans 13 amino acids. Germline V gene data show CDR1 as MNHEY and CDR2 as SVGAGI. The CDR3 DNA reads TGTGCCAGCATCTGGGACAGGGGCTATGGCTACACCTTC. Its translation is CASIWDRGYGYTF.

The chain combines TRBV11-2 with TRBJ2-3, with TRBD1 identical over 11 bases. Germline lookup yields CDR1 SGHAT and CDR2 FQNNGV. This CDR3 region has 15 residues. Trimming took 2 bases from V and 6 from J; bases not matched to a gene: 4. CDR3 DNA sequence: TGTGCCAGCAGCTTACGGACAGGGGGCATGGATACGCAGTATTTT. Its protein is CASSLRTGGMDTQYF.

This chain uses TRBV6-2 or TRBV6-3 with TRBJ2-1, with 8 bases matching TRBD1. CDR1 and CDR2 (germline): MNHEY, SVGEGT. The trim removed 5 bases at V and 7 bases at J, leaving 13 bases unmatched. CDR3 length equals 16 residues. CDR3 loop: CASSTIWTGKINEQFF. CDR3 sequence (DNA): TGTGCCAGCAGTACTATTTGGACAGGGAAGATTAATGAGCAGTTCTTC.

This clone was detected once. V gene TRBV5-8 combines with J gene TRBJ2-7, with a weak D call TRBD1 (5 bases). CDR1 and CDR2 from the germline V gene are SGHTS and YDEGEE. Trimming took off 0 bases at V and 5 bases at J, with 9 bases between the two ends. The CDR3 is 13 residues long. The CDR3 is CASSLARVHEQYF. The DNA of the CDR3 is TGTGCCAGCAGCTTGGCCAGGGTCCACGAGCAGTACTTC.

V and J are TRBV6-1 and TRBJ2-7; TRBD1 matches 9 bases. V shed 2 bases and J 9 bases; nucleotides not matched to a gene: 14. This CDR3 has 16 amino acids. Germline lookup yields CDR1 MNHNS and CDR2 SASEGT. CDR3 in amino acids: CASSERDRGSFRGQYF. In DNA form, the CDR3 reads TGTGCCAGCAGTGAACGTGACAGGGGGTCTTTTCGGGGGCAGTACTTC.